This T cell receptor (beta chain) was documented in a study of neurological immune-mediated disorders. TCRdb re-derived calls from the 5' RACE reads in MiXCR, one entry per CDR3 protein. Counted here are about 70,000 distinct CDR3 sequences, 2.5% to 3.5% occurring once; the ten biggest clones make up about 5%. This clonotype was observed many times. Germline CDR1 SEHNR, CDR2 FQNEAQ (reference sequence). This CDR3 spans 12 amino acids. V shed 7 bases and J shed 5 bases, with 8 bases lying between them. The rearrangement uses TRBV7-9 and TRBJ2-2; the D is unclear. The sample comprised PBMCs. This receptor was obtained from a woman aged 50 to 60 with multiple sclerosis. The CDR3 is CASTPPTGELFF. CDR3 DNA: TGTGCCAGCACCCCCCCGACCGGGGAGCTGTTTTTT.